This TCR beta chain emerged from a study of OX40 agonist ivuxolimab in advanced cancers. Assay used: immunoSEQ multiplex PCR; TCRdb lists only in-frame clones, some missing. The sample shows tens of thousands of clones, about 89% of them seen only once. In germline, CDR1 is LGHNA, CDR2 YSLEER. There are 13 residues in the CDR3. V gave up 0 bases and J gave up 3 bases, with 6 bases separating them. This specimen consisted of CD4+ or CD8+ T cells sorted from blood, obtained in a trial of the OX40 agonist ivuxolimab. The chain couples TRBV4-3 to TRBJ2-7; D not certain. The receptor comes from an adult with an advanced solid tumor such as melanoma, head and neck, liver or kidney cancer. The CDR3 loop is CASSQDRNYEQYF. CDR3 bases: TGCGCCAGCAGCCAAGACCGCAACTACGAGCAGTACTTC.